The next 32 T cell receptor beta chains were all read from a single sample in a study of brain T cells in children with intractable seizures. Repertoires were generated with immunoSEQ multiplex PCR, while TCRdb's copy carries only in-frame clones and drops some. Here the sample spans hundreds of thousands of clones, more than 85% being singletons. Time point denoted: blood from clinic visit 5 months post-surgery; TSC patient then seizure free. Material: peripheral blood, obtained approximately 5 months after surgery. Source of these receptors: a boy under two years old with tuberous sclerosis and intractable seizures.

The CDR3 loop reads CASSPSADPYEQYF. CDR3 coding DNA: TGTGCCAGCTCACCAAGCGCGGACCCCTACGAGCAGTACTTC. The V and J genes are TRBV18 and TRBJ2-7; no firm D call. CDR1 KGHSH and CDR2 LQKENI come from the germline V gene. Trimming took off 2 bases at V and 2 bases at J, with 10 bases between the two ends. The CDR3 has 14 amino acids.

The chain employs TRBV6-1 and TRBJ1-4; no definite D call. V dropped 1 base and J dropped 4 bases, with 10 bases sitting between them. Per germline, CDR1 MNHNS and CDR2 SASEGT. The CDR3 consists of 15 residues. In DNA form, the CDR3 reads TGTGCCAGCAGTGAAGGATGGGTCGGTAATGAAAAACTGTTTTTT. Its translation: CASSEGWVGNEKLFF.

This clone was seen a few times. The rearrangement joins TRBV28 to TRBJ2-5; D unresolved. The CDR3 is made up of 13 amino acids. Per the germline V gene, CDR1 is MDHEN and CDR2 is SYDVKM. Trimming removed 5 bases at V and 2 bases at J, with 9 bases between. The DNA for the CDR3 is TGTGCCAGCAGTCAGACATTTCAAGAGACCCAGTACTTC. Its translation is CASSQTFQETQYF.

This clone came up a few times. V gene TRBV19 combines with J gene TRBJ1-5; tentatively, D is TRBD1 (5 bases). V was trimmed by 5 bases and J by 5 bases, leaving 19 bases between them. This CDR3 has 16 amino acids. Germline loops: CDR1 LNHDA, CDR2 SQIVND (reference sequence). CDR3 sequence: CASSDKTRVGDQPQHF. CDR3 bases: TGTGCCAGTAGTGACAAGACCAGGGTTGGCGATCAGCCCCAGCATTTT.

This clone came up once. The genes are TRBV7-3 and TRBJ2-3; 14 nucleotides match TRBD2. The germline V gene encodes CDR1 SGHTA and CDR2 FQGTGA. CDR3 length: 17 residues. Unmatched junction bases numbered 4, after V lost 1 base and J lost 4 bases. The CDR3 protein is CASSLKGTSGGSDTQYF. CDR3 nucleotides: TGTGCCAGCAGCTTAAAAGGGACTAGCGGGGGTTCAGATACGCAGTATTTT.

CDR3 DNA sequence: TGCGCCAGCAGCCAACCCCCCGACACACAGGGGCACACTGAAGCTTTCTTT. Translated, it gives CASSQPPDTQGHTEAFF. This chain connects TRBV4-1 to TRBJ1-1, with 7 positions matching TRBD1. The CDR3 covers 17 residues. The J segment lost 3 bases and the V segment lost 2 bases, leaving 12 bases of the junction unmatched. The germline V gene has CDR1 MGHRA and CDR2 YSYEKL.

This chain joins TRBV7-9 and TRBJ2-1, with a tentative D call TRBD1 (5 bases). The CDR3 sequence is 14 residues long. V was shortened by 1 base and J by 10 bases, with 14 bases between the two germline ends. Looked up from germline, CDR1 is SEHNR and CDR2 is FQNEAQ (reference sequence). The CDR3 DNA is TGTGCCAGCAGCTTAGTTGAGACAGTAGGAGAGCAGTTCTTC. It specifies CASSLVETVGEQFF.

J is TRBJ2-2 and V is TRBV4-1; D gene unclear. From germline, CDR1 is MGHRA and CDR2 YSYEKL. The CDR3 contains 14 residues. Deletions cut 0 bases from V and 1 base from J, with 3 bases between. The CDR3 region has the DNA TGCGCCAGCAGCCAAGAGGGGAACACCGGGGAGCTGTTTTTT. This sequence encodes CASSQEGNTGELFF.

This clone was detected once. The rearrangement uses TRBV7-3 and TRBJ2-7, with D perhaps matching TRBD2 (6 bases). Germline V gene lookup returns CDR1 SGHTA and CDR2 FQGTGA. V shed 2 bases and J shed 4 bases, with 15 bases lying between them. The CDR3 spans 15 residues. CDR3 protein: CASSLSSGLKYEQYF. As DNA, the CDR3 is TGTGCCAGCAGCTTATCTTCGGGACTCAAGTACGAGCAGTACTTC.

V usage is TRBV12-3 or TRBV12-4 and J usage is TRBJ1-4; no clear D. V lost 5 bases, J lost 7 bases, and 11 bases lay in between. This CDR3 spans 13 amino acids. The CDR3 sequence: CASSPHLVEKLFF. In DNA form, the CDR3 reads TGTGCCAGCAGTCCCCATTTGGTTGAAAAACTGTTTTTT.

CDR3 DNA sequence: TGTGCCAGCAGAAAGGACAACGGGGGTACTGAAGCTTTCTTT. Protein: CASRKDNGGTEAFF. This chain uses TRBV2 with TRBJ1-1; tentative D call: TRBD1 (5 bases). CDR1 is SNHLY, CDR2 FYNNEI, per germline. The CDR3 length is 14 residues. V lost 6 bases and J lost 5, with 16 bases in between.

The V gene is TRBV5-1, the J gene TRBJ2-5; 11 bases agree with TRBD2. Germline V CDR1 and CDR2: SGHRS, YFSETQ. With V trimmed by 1 base and J by 3 bases, 5 bases remained unmatched. This CDR3 is built from 16 residues. The CDR3 region is CASSLRLAGSKETQYF. The CDR3 DNA follows: TGCGCCAGCAGCTTGAGACTAGCGGGGTCTAAAGAGACCCAGTACTTC.

The chain is built from TRBV29-1 and TRBJ2-2, with TRBD2 matching over 13 bases. Germline CDR1 and CDR2: SQVTM and ANQGSEA. CDR3 length: 15 residues. V lost 6 bases to trimming and J lost 1 base; unmatched junction nucleotides: 2. This chain's CDR3 is CSVGLAGKNTGELFF. The CDR3 DNA sequence: TGCAGCGTGGGACTAGCGGGAAAGAACACCGGGGAGCTGTTTTTT.

The genes are TRBV29-1 and TRBJ2-2; D perhaps matches TRBD2 (6 bases). The CDR3 contains 14 residues. Germline CDR1 SQVTM, CDR2 ANQGSEA. The V end was cut by 4 bases, the J end by 3 bases, with 12 bases between. DNA of the CDR3: TGCAGCGTTGGATTCCGGAGGGACACCGGGGAGCTGTTTTTT. Protein product: CSVGFRRDTGELFF.

This rearrangement joins TRBV7-9 to TRBJ1-5; 8 nucleotides match TRBD1. CDR3 length: 16 residues. V was pared by 5 bases and J by 2 bases, with 8 bases of the junction left unmatched. The germline V gene has CDR1 SEHNR and CDR2 FQNEAQ (reference sequence). The CDR3 loop reads CASSPPGGPGNQPQHF. The CDR3 DNA reads as TGTGCCAGCAGCCCCCCAGGGGGCCCAGGCAATCAGCCCCAGCATTTT.

The chain joins TRBV12-3 or TRBV12-4 to TRBJ2-1, with D unresolved. The V gene lost 6 bases and the J gene lost 3 bases, with 3 bases spanning the gap. The length of the CDR3 is 11 residues. DNA of the CDR3: TGTGCCAGCAGCCGCTACAATGAGCAGTTCTTC. It is translated as CASSRYNEQFF.

This rearrangement joins TRBV7-6 to TRBJ2-5, with 9 bases matching TRBD2. The CDR3 loop spans 15 amino acids. V shed 5 bases, J shed 3 bases, and the junction held 7 bases outside the gene matches. Germline V gene lookup returns CDR1 SGHVS and CDR2 FNYEAQ. The CDR3 sequence is CASSALAGVKETQYF. CDR3 bases: TGTGCCAGCAGCGCACTAGCGGGCGTCAAAGAGACCCAGTACTTC.

V and J are TRBV5-4 and TRBJ2-2; D gene uncertain. The CDR3 has 15 residues. CDR1 and CDR2 from the germline V gene are SGHNT and YYREEE (reference sequence). V shed 0 bases and J shed 1 base, with 7 bases lying between them. DNA of the CDR3: TGTGCCAGCAGCTTGGGACCGGAGAACACCGGGGAGCTGTTTTTT. It encodes CASSLGPENTGELFF.

The chain is built from TRBV1 and TRBJ1-6; the table gives TRBD1 as D, unverified against the DNA. TRBV1 is classified as a pseudogene. The CDR3 runs to 17 residues. The CDR3 nucleotides read TGCACCAGCAGCCAAATTCATGGACAGGGCAAGAATTCACCCCTCCACTTT. This encodes CTSSQIHGQGKNSPLHF.

The chain is built from TRBV3-1 (or the pseudogene TRBV3-2) and TRBJ1-1, with D possibly TRBD1 on 5 matching bases. Per the germline V gene, CDR1 is LGHDT and CDR2 is YNNKEL (reference sequence). V lost 6 bases, J lost 10 bases, and 21 bases lay in between. There are 14 residues in the CDR3. CDR3 sequence reads: CASRSMGGVDPAFF. CDR3 in DNA: TGTGCCAGCAGGAGTATGGGAGGGGTGGATCCAGCTTTCTTT.

The CDR3 sequence is CASTQGLNTEAFF. The DNA for the CDR3 is TGTGCCAGTACACAGGGGTTGAACACTGAAGCTTTCTTT. This chain connects TRBV10-3 to TRBJ1-1, with 7 bases identical to TRBD1. V gave up 10 bases and J gave up 0 bases; unmatched junction bases: 5. The length of the CDR3 is 13 residues. Germline CDR1 and CDR2: ENHRY and SYGVKD.

DNA for the CDR3: TGTGCCAGCAGCTTGGTTGCGACAGGAGACTTAAATTCACCCCTCCACTTT. Its translation is CASSLVATGDLNSPLHF. V and J are TRBV5-4 and TRBJ1-6; weak D call: TRBD1 (6 bases). The V end lost 0 bases, the J end lost 7 bases, and 17 bases lay between the germline ends. Per germline, CDR1 SGHNT and CDR2 YYREEE (reference sequence). The CDR3 has 17 residues.

As DNA, the CDR3 is TGTGCCTGCGAACAGGGGGCGTATGGCTACACCTTC. It translates to CACEQGAYGYTF. J is TRBJ1-2 and V is TRBV30, with TRBD1 matching over 9 bases. Germline V lookup: CDR1 GTSNPN, CDR2 SVGIG (reference sequence). The V and J ends lost 6 bases and 5 bases, in that order; junction bases with no gene match: 4. This CDR3 is built from 12 residues.

With regard to this clone: Distinct nucleotide sequences in the sample also encode this CDR3. CDR3 nucleotide sequence: TGCGCCAGCAGCTTGGGTATCGGGGGGCGGGACACTGAAGCTTTCTTT. The encoded protein is CASSLGIGGRDTEAFF. The chain has TRBV5-1 and TRBJ1-1, with TRBD1 as a possible D gene (6 bases). The CDR3 extends over 16 amino acids. The ends were cut back, 0 bases at V and 3 bases at J, with 15 bases in the middle. Germline assignment: CDR1 SGHRS and CDR2 YFSETQ.

The gene calls are TRBV6-5 and TRBJ2-2; the match to TRBD1 covers 8 bases. From germline, CDR1 is MNHEY and CDR2 SVGAGI. This CDR3 spans 13 amino acids. Losses at the gene ends were 6 bases for V and 7 bases for J; bases not matched to a gene: 4. CDR3: CASSQGADGELFF. CDR3 in DNA: TGTGCCAGCAGCCAGGGGGCGGACGGGGAGCTGTTTTTT.

V usage is TRBV29-1 and J usage is TRBJ2-2, with D tentatively TRBD1 or TRBD2 (6 bases each). CDR3 length: 14 amino acids. Germline V lookup: CDR1 SQVTM, CDR2 ANQGSEA. With 4 bases removed from V and 1 base from J, the gap between germline ends came to 10 bases. Here the CDR3 DNA reads TGCAGCGTTGCGGGGGCCTTGAACACCGGGGAGCTGTTTTTT. This encodes CSVAGALNTGELFF.

This chain uses TRBV24-1 with TRBJ1-2, with D maybe TRBD1 (6 bases). Germline-derived CDR1 and CDR2 are KGHDR and SFDVKD. The CDR3 runs 13 residues. V shed 5 bases and J shed 0 bases, with 6 bases lying between them. CDR3 bases: TGTGCCACCAGTGCAGGGGCTAACTATGGCTACACCTTC. This codes for CATSAGANYGYTF.

The chain couples TRBV5-4 to TRBJ2-7; 8 bases match TRBD2. Trimming at V came to 4 bases and at J to 7 bases, leaving 10 bases not matched to a gene. Germline CDR1 reads SGHNT; CDR2 reads YYREEE (reference sequence). The CDR3 length is 14 residues. The CDR3 region is CASSGETSVGEQYF. Here the CDR3 DNA reads TGTGCCAGCAGCGGGGAGACTAGCGTGGGAGAGCAGTACTTC.

The genes are TRBV14 and TRBJ2-7; the D is unclear. Germline CDR1 SGHDN, CDR2 FVKESK. V gave up 0 bases and J gave up 0 bases, with 6 bases separating them. The CDR3 spans 14 residues. The CDR3, as DNA: TGTGCCAGCAGCCAAGAGACGGTCTCCTACGAGCAGTACTTC. Residues: CASSQETVSYEQYF.

The chain recombines TRBV7-3 with TRBJ2-1; TRBD2 aligns across 11 bases. The CDR3 is 17 residues long. Germline V gene sequence: CDR1 SGHTA, CDR2 FQGTGA. Unmatched junction bases numbered 14, after V lost 4 bases and J lost 9 bases. The CDR3 sequence is CASSSLTSGVSRSEQFF. In DNA, the CDR3 is TGTGCCAGCAGCTCTCTGACTAGCGGGGTTAGCCGAAGTGAGCAGTTCTTC.

The V gene is TRBV5-1, the J gene TRBJ2-7, with D maybe TRBD2 (5 bases). The CDR3 extends over 13 amino acids. V lost 0 bases to trimming and J lost 4 bases, with 8 bases between them. Per germline, CDR1 SGHRS and CDR2 YFSETQ. CDR3 in DNA: TGCGCCAGCAGCTTGGCCGCGGGTTACGAGCAGTACTTC. Translated, it gives CASSLAAGYEQYF.

The chain uses TRBV7-2 and TRBJ1-1; D is uncertain. The V gene lost 0 bases and the J gene lost 9 bases, with 11 bases spanning the gap. CDR3 length: 13 residues. Germline V gives CDR1 SGHTA, CDR2 FQGNSA. The CDR3 is CASSLAQATKAFF. CDR3 coding DNA: TGTGCCAGCAGCTTAGCGCAGGCGACGAAAGCTTTCTTT.